These 25 T cell receptor beta chains were all obtained from the same sample, sequenced in a study of shared clonotypes between healthy human individuals. Measured with immunoSEQ multiplex PCR; TCRdb has only the in-frame clones, and not every one. The table shows hundreds of thousands of clones, with around 95% occurring only once. Cells designated naive CD8 were CD45RO-negative and were positively selected for CCR7, with terminally differentiated effector memory CD45RA+ cells excluded. The specimen sequenced was naive CD8+ T cells sorted from blood. All receptors derive from a woman aged 25 to 39 in good health.

The chain joins TRBV28 to TRBJ2-1, with 13 nucleotides matching TRBD2. Germline loops: CDR1 MDHEN, CDR2 SYDVKM. This CDR3 has 18 residues. V dropped 8 bases and J dropped 0; count of bases not matched to a gene: 10. The CDR3 protein is CASGPGLAGRSSYNEQFF. DNA of the CDR3: TGTGCCAGCGGCCCGGGACTAGCGGGACGGAGCTCCTACAATGAGCAGTTCTTC. The complete variable domain, with remaining parts taken from reference TRBV28 and TRBJ2-1, reads DVKVTQSSRYLVKRTGEKVFLECVQDMDHENMFWYRQDPGLGLRLIYFSYDVKMKEKGDIPEGYSVSREKKERFSLILESASTNQTSMYLCASGPGLAGRSSYNEQFFGPGTRLTVL.

This clone has just one count. V gene TRBV10-3 combines with J gene TRBJ2-7, with unresolved D. The CDR3 has 13 amino acids. Per the germline V gene, CDR1 is ENHRY and CDR2 is SYGVKD. Trimming stripped 6 bases from V and 0 bases from J, with 9 bases between. The CDR3 loop reads CAIRDAGSYEQYF. The CDR3 DNA reads as TGTGCCATCAGAGACGCAGGCTCCTACGAGCAGTACTTC.

The chain's CDR3 is CASSTRLAGKYNEQFF. In DNA form, the CDR3 reads TGTGCCAGCAGCACCCGACTAGCGGGAAAGTACAATGAGCAGTTCTTC. This chain connects TRBV5-4 to TRBJ2-1; 11 positions agree with TRBD2. V trimming: 4 bases; J trimming: 4 bases; junction bases outside the gene matches: 7. The CDR3 totals 16 residues. CDR1 is SGHNT, CDR2 YYREEE, per germline (reference sequence).

The chain is built from TRBV4-1 and TRBJ2-7, with unresolved D. Trimming removed 1 base at V and 2 bases at J, with 9 bases between. This CDR3 region has 14 residues. Germline V gene lookup returns CDR1 MGHRA and CDR2 YSYEKL. DNA of the CDR3: TGCGCCAGCAGCCAAGTACAAATAACCTACGAGCAGTACTTC. It is translated as CASSQVQITYEQYF.

This chain's CDR3 is CATSSSPSYEQYF. The CDR3 nucleotides read TGTGCCACCAGCAGTTCTCCCTCCTACGAGCAGTACTTC. The chain uses TRBV15 and TRBJ2-7, with D unresolved. CDR3 length equals 13 residues. Germline V lookup: CDR1 LNHNV, CDR2 YYDKDF (reference sequence). V lost 3 bases and J 0 bases, leaving 6 bases between the germline ends.

This clone was counted once. The sample has other DNA sequences that encode this CDR3 too. The chain carries TRBV7-9 and TRBJ2-1, with D uncertain. From germline, CDR1 is SEHNR and CDR2 FQNEAQ (reference sequence). The CDR3 is 13 amino acids. The V end was cut by 4 bases, the J end by 0 bases, with 4 bases between. The CDR3 loop is CASSSSSYNEQFF. CDR3 DNA sequence: TGTGCCAGCAGCTCCAGCTCCTACAATGAGCAGTTCTTC.

The chain joins TRBV27 to TRBJ2-5; 7 bases fit TRBD1. The ends lost 2 bases at V and 5 bases at J; junction bases unmatched: 11. This CDR3 contains 16 residues. Per germline, CDR1 MNHEY and CDR2 SMNVEV (reference sequence). CDR3 protein: CASSLDPTGAEETQYF. The CDR3 nucleotides read TGTGCCAGCAGTTTAGATCCCACAGGGGCGGAGGAGACCCAGTACTTC.

The chain joins TRBV28 to TRBJ2-7, with unresolved D. Trimming stripped 6 bases from V and 5 bases from J, with 23 bases between. Germline CDR1 reads MDHEN; CDR2 reads SYDVKM. The CDR3 length is 16 residues. The CDR3 DNA follows: TGTGCCAGCAGCTACTCGGTTCTTCAGTGGGCCGACGAGCAGTACTTC. It yields the protein CASSYSVLQWADEQYF.

J is TRBJ2-7 and V is TRBV9; the match to TRBD2 covers 7 bases. Looked up from germline, CDR1 is SGDLS and CDR2 is YYNGEE. The CDR3 consists of 16 residues. V lost 0 bases to trimming and J lost 0 bases; unmatched junction nucleotides: 6. CDR3 bases: TGTGCCAGCAGCGTAGATGCGGGAGACGCCTCCTACGAGCAGTACTTC. This translates into CASSVDAGDASYEQYF.

V usage is TRBV5-1 and J usage is TRBJ2-1; 9 bases are a match to TRBD2. The CDR3 runs to 15 residues. Germline-derived CDR1 and CDR2 are SGHRS and YFSETQ. V dropped 4 bases and J dropped 2; count of bases not matched to a gene: 4. The CDR3 spells CASSLSGSPYNEQFF. CDR3 in DNA: TGCGCCAGCAGCCTTAGCGGGAGCCCCTACAATGAGCAGTTCTTC. The variable domain in full, completed from reference TRBV5-1 and TRBJ2-1, reads KAGVTQTPRYLIKTRGQQVTLSCSPISGHRSVSWYQQTPGQGLQFLFEYFSETQRNKGNFPGRFSGRQFSNSRSEMNVSTLELGDSALYLCASSLSGSPYNEQFFGPGTRLTVL.

The chain uses TRBV27 and TRBJ2-1, with TRBD2 identical over 7 bases. Trimming took 5 bases from V and 8 from J; bases not matched to a gene: 12. The length of the CDR3 is 15 residues. CDR1 is MNHEY and CDR2 is SMNVEV in the germline V gene (reference sequence). CDR3 amino acids: CASSPLGGRADEQFF. CDR3 DNA: TGTGCCAGCAGTCCCCTGGGGGGGAGGGCAGATGAGCAGTTCTTC.

The chain employs TRBV5-1 and TRBJ2-7, with 8 bases fitting TRBD1. Per germline, CDR1 SGHRS and CDR2 YFSETQ. V shed 7 bases and J 7 bases; nucleotides not matched to a gene: 10. This CDR3 region has 13 residues. DNA of the CDR3: TGCGCCAGCCATGGACAGGGCGCGGGAGAGCAGTACTTC. Amino acids: CASHGQGAGEQYF.

The chain has TRBV28 and TRBJ2-7; 7 bases map to TRBD1. CDR1 is MDHEN and CDR2 is SYDVKM in the germline V gene. Trimming cost V 5 bases and J 2 bases; bases outside gene matches: 12. This CDR3 region has 16 residues. CDR3 coding DNA: TGTGCCAGCAGTGCTCCCCCCAGGGGGAATCCCTACGAGCAGTACTTC. It translates to CASSAPPRGNPYEQYF.

The chain uses TRBV5-5 and TRBJ2-3; possibly TRBD1 or TRBD2 for D (5 bases each). V was cut by 5 bases and J by 6 bases, with 16 bases left in between. This CDR3 is built from 14 residues. The germline V gene encodes CDR1 SGHKS and CDR2 YYEKEE (reference sequence). The DNA for the CDR3 is TGTGCCAGCAGGATCCGGGACCTAGGGGATACGCAGTATTTT. Its translation: CASRIRDLGDTQYF.

The chain links TRBV6-5 to TRBJ1-4, with no clear D. This CDR3 is 15 amino acids long. CDR1 is MNHEY and CDR2 is SVGAGI in the germline V gene. V was clipped by 0 bases and J by 8 bases, with 13 bases between them. The CDR3 DNA reads as TGTGCCAGCAGTTACTCGAAGTGGACCTTCGAAAAACTGTTTTTT. It yields the protein CASSYSKWTFEKLFF.

J is TRBJ2-2 and V is TRBV5-1; tentatively, D is TRBD1 (6 bases). Germline V gene data show CDR1 as SGHRS and CDR2 as YFSETQ. V was clipped by 5 bases and J by 3 bases, with 20 bases between them. The CDR3 has 17 amino acids. CDR3 loop: CASSRPYRERDTGELFF. Written as DNA, the CDR3 is TGCGCCAGCAGTAGACCGTACAGGGAGAGGGACACCGGGGAGCTGTTTTTT.

The chain combines TRBV6-5 with TRBJ2-1; D may match TRBD1 or TRBD2 (7 bases each). Trimming pared 0 bases from V and 8 bases from J, leaving 17 bases between. CDR3 length: 16 amino acids. The V gene's germline CDR1 is MNHEY and CDR2 SVGAGI. The CDR3 nucleotides read TGTGCCAGCAGTTACTCCAGGGGGGGCGCCTGGGATGAGCAGTTCTTC. Its protein is CASSYSRGGAWDEQFF.

V and J are TRBV5-4 and TRBJ1-1, with D maybe TRBD1 (6 bases). The V and J ends lost 4 bases and 4 bases respectively, with 17 bases between them. There are 15 residues in the CDR3. Per germline, CDR1 SGHNT and CDR2 YYREEE (reference sequence). The CDR3 DNA is TGTGCCAGCAGCCTAGACAGAGACAGGATCACTGAAGCTTTCTTT. Translated: CASSLDRDRITEAFF.

This chain connects TRBV14 to TRBJ1-2; 9 bases agree with TRBD1. Germline V lookup: CDR1 SGHDN, CDR2 FVKESK. This CDR3 has 21 residues. J lost 0 bases, V lost 0 bases, and 17 bases had no gene match. Here the CDR3 reads CASSQDVFSSTGGPTNYGYTF. Here the CDR3 DNA reads TGTGCCAGCAGCCAAGATGTGTTTTCTTCGACAGGGGGACCAACTAACTATGGCTACACCTTC.

This chain joins TRBV19 and TRBJ2-1; 12 bases fit TRBD1. Germline lookup yields CDR1 LNHDA and CDR2 SQIVND (reference sequence). V lost 7 bases and J lost 7; bases outside the gene matches: 14. The CDR3 is 17 amino acids. The CDR3 reads CASNKGDRGPWWNEQFF. DNA of the CDR3: TGTGCCAGTAATAAAGGGGACAGGGGGCCGTGGTGGAATGAGCAGTTCTTC.

V gene TRBV19 combines with J gene TRBJ2-7; 7 nucleotides agree with TRBD1. This CDR3 is 15 amino acids long. V shed 4 bases and J 4 bases; nucleotides not matched to a gene: 10. The germline gives CDR1 LNHDA, CDR2 SQIVND (reference sequence). The DNA for the CDR3 is TGTGCCAGTAGTACGTTGACAGGGCTGGCATACGAGCAGTACTTC. Its protein product is CASSTLTGLAYEQYF.

J is TRBJ2-7 and V is TRBV14, with 10 bases fitting TRBD1. V shed 3 bases, J shed 1 base, and the junction held 6 bases outside the gene matches. CDR1 and CDR2 from the germline V gene are SGHDN and FVKESK. The CDR3 length is 16 residues. The CDR3 loop is CASSHDPGQGSYEQYF. DNA for the CDR3: TGTGCCAGCAGCCACGATCCGGGACAGGGGTCCTACGAGCAGTACTTC.

CDR3 protein: CATEVGTQLTGELFF. CDR3 DNA: TGTGCCACCGAAGTTGGGACTCAACTTACCGGGGAGCTGTTTTTT. The chain joins TRBV19 to TRBJ2-2, with TRBD2 as a possible D gene (6 bases). The V end was cut by 10 bases, the J end by 5 bases, with 20 bases between. CDR1 is LNHDA, CDR2 SQIVND, per germline (reference sequence). CDR3 length: 15 amino acids.

The chain recombines TRBV9 with TRBJ1-4; no clear D. Trimming shortened V by 0 bases and J by 5 bases, and 11 bases separated the two germline ends. Germline CDR1 reads SGDLS; CDR2 reads YYNGEE. The CDR3 is 15 amino acids. The CDR3 protein is CASSVGSVVNEKLFF. The CDR3 DNA is TGTGCCAGCAGCGTAGGTTCGGTCGTAAATGAAAAACTGTTTTTT. The whole variable domain, filled in from reference TRBV9 and TRBJ1-4, reads DSGVTQTPKHLITATGQRVTLRCSPRSGDLSVYWYQQSLDQGLQFLIQYYNGEERAKGNILERFSAQQFPDLHSELNLSSLELGDSALYFCASSVGSVVNEKLFFGSGTQLSVL.

The gene calls are TRBV5-1 and TRBJ2-7, with D possibly being TRBD1 (6 bases). CDR3 size: 14 residues. Trimming left V 4 bases short and J 3 bases short, with 14 bases between. Germline V gives CDR1 SGHRS, CDR2 YFSETQ. This chain's CDR3 is CASSITTGFYEQYF. The CDR3 region has the DNA TGCGCCAGCAGCATAACGACAGGCTTCTACGAGCAGTACTTC.